This paragraph covers one TCR beta chain sequence. These data originate in a study of blood T cells in healthy people across ages. CDR1 is MGHRA, CDR2 YSYEKL, per germline. This CDR3 has 11 amino acids. The ends lost 2 bases at V and 14 bases at J; junction bases unmatched: 4. Next came a second PCR, run for about 6 to 12 cycles, which used a sample-barcoded 5' primer along with a J-beta primer mix. TCRdb reprocessed the 5' RACE reads via MiXCR and lists one record per CDR3 protein. The sample yields under 1,100,000 distinct CDR3 sequences, under 30% seen once. This sample also appeared in a second study, on T cells of mothers and their children. That work states: From each mother came over 8.5 million TCR beta CDR3 reads, and from each child came a few million. Similar thymic selection effects on TCR recombination output appear in pairs, both related and unrelated. Normalized overlap was always slightly, never significantly, higher in related than unrelated mother-child pairs.

The receptor comes from a girl aged 2-9 years in good health. V gene TRBV4-1 combines with J gene TRBJ1-2, with 8 nucleotides matching TRBD1. Material for sequencing was blood. The CDR3 bases are TGCGCCAGCAGCCAACAGGACAGGGTAACCTTC. Protein product: CASSQQDRVTF.